The 27 T cell receptor beta chains listed next were all sequenced from one sample in a study of cytomegalovirus exposure and HLA in healthy donors. The assay was immunoSEQ multiplex PCR, and TCRdb's table has in-frame clones only and misses some. The repertoire holds roughly 70,000 clones, 96% seen once, with roughly 4.7% in the top ten. Sequenced material: PBMCs. These receptors originate from a woman aged 18-29 years in good health and CMV-seropositive.

The J gene is TRBJ2-7, the V gene TRBV28; 7 bases are shared with TRBD1. This CDR3 comprises 16 residues. V shed 5 bases and J 0 bases; nucleotides not matched to a gene: 10. CDR1 is MDHEN and CDR2 is SYDVKM in the germline V gene. The CDR3 is CASSAGTAGPSYEQYF. CDR3 nucleotides: TGTGCCAGCAGTGCCGGGACAGCAGGACCCTCCTACGAGCAGTACTTC.

This clone was seen once. The gene calls are TRBV6-4 and TRBJ2-2, with 7 bases fitting TRBD1. Looked up from germline, CDR1 is MRHNA and CDR2 is SNTAGT. The CDR3 consists of 14 residues. Trimming removed 4 bases from V and 1 base from J; junction bases left unmatched: 0. CDR3 in DNA: TGTGCCAGCAGTGGGACAGGGAACACCGGGGAGCTGTTTTTT. This encodes CASSGTGNTGELFF.

The chain joins TRBV28 to TRBJ2-1, with 7 bases fitting TRBD2. CDR1 and CDR2 (germline): MDHEN, SYDVKM. This CDR3 contains 19 residues. The V gene end was trimmed by 3 bases and the J gene end by 3 bases; junction bases not matched to a gene: 17. The CDR3 DNA is TGTGCCAGCAGTTTTTCTAGCCCGTTGGGGGAGGGAGGCTACAATGAGCAGTTCTTC. It specifies CASSFSSPLGEGGYNEQFF.

The chain recombines TRBV11-2 with TRBJ2-1; 11 nucleotides agree with TRBD1. Germline CDR1 is SGHAT and CDR2 is FQNNGV. V was clipped by 5 bases and J by 4 bases; unmatched bases: 4. This CDR3 region has 15 residues. The chain's CDR3 is CASSPGTGGYNEQFF. For the CDR3, the DNA is TGTGCCAGCAGCCCCGGGACAGGGGGATACAATGAGCAGTTCTTC.

The chain uses TRBV7-2 and TRBJ2-7; maybe TRBD2 (6 bases). V shed 5 bases and J shed 7 bases, with 18 bases lying between them. Germline-derived CDR1 and CDR2 are SGHTA and FQGNSA. This CDR3 is 14 amino acids long. Written as DNA, the CDR3 is TGTGCCAGCAGCCTAGAAGGCGGGATGGGAGAGCAGTACTTC. This encodes CASSLEGGMGEQYF. Full variable domain (rest looked up from reference TRBV7-2 and TRBJ2-7): GAGVSQSPSNKVTEKGKDVELRCDPISGHTALYWYRQSLGQGLEFLIYFQGNSAPDKSGLPSDRFSAERTGGSVSTLTIQRTQQEDSAVYLCASSLEGGMGEQYFGPGTRLTVT.

This clone came up once. This CDR3 reads CASSQSSRDYGYTF. The CDR3 DNA reads TGTGCCAGCAGCCAAAGTAGCAGGGATTATGGCTACACCTTC. V and J are TRBV16 and TRBJ1-2; possible D gene TRBD1, 5 bases. Between the trimmed V and J ends, which lost 2 bases and 5 bases, there was a span of 12 bases. This CDR3 region has 14 residues. Per germline, CDR1 KGHSY and CDR2 FQNENV.

V usage is TRBV29-1 and J usage is TRBJ2-3, with TRBD1 as a possible D gene (5 bases). Deletions cut 2 bases from V and 1 base from J, with 7 bases between. The CDR3 runs 13 residues. Germline V gene lookup returns CDR1 SQVTM and CDR2 ANQGSEA. The CDR3 DNA sequence: TGCAGCGTTGAAAAGGGGCGCACAGATACGCAGTATTTT. This gives the protein CSVEKGRTDTQYF.

This clone was observed a few times. The chain employs TRBV27 and TRBJ1-2, with D uncertain. Trimming took 3 bases from V and 2 from J, leaving 7 bases between them. The CDR3 is made up of 13 amino acids. The germline V gene encodes CDR1 MNHEY and CDR2 SMNVEV (reference sequence). The CDR3 reads CASSFEGNYGYTF. In nucleotides, the CDR3 is TGTGCCAGCAGTTTCGAGGGCAACTATGGCTACACCTTC.

The V and J genes are TRBV30 and TRBJ1-2; TRBD1 agrees at 7 bases. With 8 bases clipped from V and 8 bases from J, the junction kept 11 bases outside the gene matches. Per the germline V gene, CDR1 is GTSNPN and CDR2 is SVGIG (reference sequence). The CDR3 spans 12 residues. In DNA form, the CDR3 reads TGTGCCGGACTACAGGGGCTAAAAGGCTACACCTTC. Its translation is CAGLQGLKGYTF.

This rearrangement joins TRBV27 to TRBJ1-5; 8 bases match TRBD1. The V gene end was trimmed by 6 bases and the J gene end by 1 base; junction bases not matched to a gene: 5. The CDR3 length is 15 residues. Per the germline V gene, CDR1 is MNHEY and CDR2 is SMNVEV (reference sequence). This CDR3 is CASRKDRASNQPQHF. CDR3 nucleotides: TGTGCCAGCAGGAAGGACAGGGCAAGCAATCAGCCCCAGCATTTT.

The DNA of the CDR3 is TGTGCCAGCAGCCGTCTAGAGGGTGGGACTAATGAAAAACTGTTTTTT. Amino acids: CASSRLEGGTNEKLFF. V gene TRBV7-9 combines with J gene TRBJ1-4; D gene ambiguous. Germline V CDR1 and CDR2: SEHNR, FQNEAQ (reference sequence). The CDR3 length is 16 residues. Trimming shortened V by 5 bases and J by 2 bases, and 15 bases separated the two germline ends.

The rearrangement links TRBV4-3 to TRBJ2-5; 11 positions match TRBD2. There are 18 residues in the CDR3. Germline CDR1 LGHNA, CDR2 YSLEER. After removal of 0 bases from V and 5 bases from J, the junction contained 11 bases not matched to a gene. This CDR3 is CASSQDYKLAGVGETQYF. CDR3 DNA sequence: TGCGCCAGCAGCCAAGATTATAAACTAGCGGGAGTTGGTGAGACCCAGTACTTC.

The V call is TRBV7-3, the J call TRBJ2-3; 9 bases align to TRBD1. CDR1 and CDR2 from the germline V gene are SGHTA and FQGTGA. This CDR3 has 17 residues. Germline trimming cut 5 bases from V and 6 bases from J; bases unmatched to any gene: 15. The CDR3: CASSLTGQGGFSDTQYF. The CDR3 nucleotides read TGTGCCAGCAGCCTTACGGGACAGGGTGGGTTTAGCGATACGCAGTATTTT.

A single count supports this clone. The chain employs TRBV30 and TRBJ2-5, with 8 positions matching TRBD1. The CDR3 has 14 residues. V shed 5 bases and J 2 bases; nucleotides not matched to a gene: 7. Looked up from germline, CDR1 is GTSNPN and CDR2 is SVGIG (reference sequence). The CDR3: CAWSPGQVQETQYF. The CDR3 DNA follows: TGTGCCTGGTCTCCGGGACAGGTTCAAGAGACCCAGTACTTC.

The rearrangement joins TRBV6-4 to TRBJ2-3; D perhaps matches TRBD2 (6 bases). CDR1 is MRHNA and CDR2 is SNTAGT in the germline V gene. Deletions cut 8 bases from V and 2 bases from J, with 11 bases between. CDR3 size: 13 residues. The CDR3 sequence is CASLGLLTDTQYF. CDR3 DNA sequence: TGTGCCAGCCTCGGACTACTCACAGATACGCAGTATTTT.

DNA of the CDR3: TGCGCCAGCAGCTTGATCCCTAGCGGAGCCCTCACAGATACGCAGTATTTT. Residues: CASSLIPSGALTDTQYF. This chain uses TRBV5-1 with TRBJ2-3; 7 bases agree with TRBD2. Germline loops: CDR1 SGHRS, CDR2 YFSETQ. This CDR3 has 17 amino acids. V was pared by 1 base and J by 2 bases, with 10 bases of the junction left unmatched.

This chain links TRBV6-5 with TRBJ1-2; 9 bases align to TRBD1. V shed 2 bases and J 5 bases; nucleotides not matched to a gene: 3. CDR3 length equals 14 residues. In germline, CDR1 is MNHEY, CDR2 SVGAGI. CDR3 nucleotide sequence: TGTGCCAGCAGTTACACCGGGACAGGGTATGGCTACACCTTC. Protein product: CASSYTGTGYGYTF.

V is TRBV2 and J is TRBJ2-5; 9 bases map to TRBD2. Germline assignment: CDR1 SNHLY and CDR2 FYNNEI. The junction had 6 bases not matched to a gene; V was cut back by 1 base and J by 6 bases. The CDR3 runs 15 residues. CDR3 coding DNA: TGTGCCAGCAGTGAAGGCGGGAGGGCCATTCAGACCCAGTACTTC. This sequence encodes CASSEGGRAIQTQYF.

The rearrangement uses TRBV27 and TRBJ2-1; 11 nucleotides align to TRBD2. There are 15 residues in the CDR3. Per the germline V gene, CDR1 is MNHEY and CDR2 is SMNVEV (reference sequence). Trimming removed 6 bases from V and 4 bases from J; junction bases left unmatched: 5. CDR3 coding DNA: TGTGCCAGCAGCCTAACTAGCGGGGGATACAATGAGCAGTTCTTC. Its translation: CASSLTSGGYNEQFF.

The J gene is TRBJ1-2, the V gene TRBV18, with a possible D match to TRBD1 (6 bases). Germline CDR1 KGHSH, CDR2 LQKENI. The CDR3 consists of 14 residues. V shed 5 bases and J shed 6 bases, with 16 bases lying between them. The chain's CDR3 is CASSSFAGADGYTF. The CDR3 bases are TGTGCCAGCTCATCTTTCGCGGGGGCGGATGGCTACACCTTC.

The gene calls are TRBV7-6 and TRBJ1-2, with D unresolved. Trimming left V 2 bases short and J 8 bases short, with 12 bases between. The germline CDR1 and CDR2 sequences are SGHVS and FNYEAQ. CDR3 size: 13 residues. The CDR3 region has the DNA TGTGCCAGCAGCTTAAAGGCAGGCCAAGGCTACACCTTC. Protein sequence: CASSLKAGQGYTF.

The rearrangement links TRBV29-1 to TRBJ2-5; D might be TRBD1 (6 bases). The J call may be mistaken, given a closer DNA end match to TRBJ2-7. The CDR3 is 13 amino acids. The germline V gene encodes CDR1 SQVTM and CDR2 ANQGSEA. Here the CDR3 DNA reads TGCAGCGTGAGCAGGACAGCCCCCCCCGAGCAGTACTTC. This gives the protein CSVSRTAPPEQYF.

The chain has TRBV6-5 and TRBJ2-3; 8 bases are shared with TRBD2. With V trimmed by 8 bases and J by 5 bases, 12 bases remained unmatched. CDR1 and CDR2 from the germline V gene are MNHEY and SVGAGI. This CDR3 region has 15 residues. The CDR3 DNA reads TGTGCCAGCCGGGGATCGGGAGGGGAGATAGATACGCAGTATTTT. It encodes CASRGSGGEIDTQYF.

The chain is built from TRBV4-1 and TRBJ1-1; 7 nucleotides agree with TRBD1. The trim removed 1 base at V and 4 bases at J, leaving 6 bases unmatched. The CDR3 totals 15 residues. Looked up from germline, CDR1 is MGHRA and CDR2 is YSYEKL. The CDR3 loop reads CASSQVRAGGTEAFF. In DNA, the CDR3 is TGCGCCAGCAGCCAAGTACGGGCAGGGGGCACTGAAGCTTTCTTT.

This clone was counted between two and nine times. J is TRBJ1-1 and V is TRBV30, with TRBD1 matching over 8 bases. The CDR3 consists of 14 residues. CDR1 and CDR2 (germline): GTSNPN, SVGIG (reference sequence). V was pared by 3 bases and J by 6 bases, with 9 bases of the junction left unmatched. CDR3 residues: CAWRFPGGGAEAFF. The CDR3 nucleotides read TGTGCCTGGAGATTCCCAGGGGGCGGTGCTGAAGCTTTCTTT. Combining the CDR3 with reference TRBV30 and TRBJ1-1 gives the whole variable domain SQTIHQWPATLVQPVGSPLSLECTVEGTSNPNLYWYRQAAGRGLQLLFYSVGIGQISSEVPQNLSASRPQDRQFILSSKKLLLSDSGFYLCAWRFPGGGAEAFFGQGTRLTVV.

This clone showed up just once. The chain joins TRBV4-1 to TRBJ2-2; a weak D match, TRBD1 (6 bases). CDR1 is MGHRA and CDR2 is YSYEKL in the germline V gene. This CDR3 region has 16 residues. The V and J ends lost 3 bases and 1 base respectively, with 12 bases between them. The CDR3 is CASSQTGTMNTGELFF. The CDR3 coding sequence is TGCGCCAGCAGCCAGACCGGGACAATGAACACCGGGGAGCTGTTTTTT.

The chain joins TRBV4-2 to TRBJ2-5, with TRBD2 matching 11 bases. The CDR3 is made up of 16 amino acids. The germline V gene encodes CDR1 LGHNA and CDR2 YNFKEQ. V lost 1 base and J lost 4; bases outside the gene matches: 5. CDR3 nucleotides: TGTGCCAGCAGCCAAGTAACTAGCGGGAGAATAGAGACCCAGTACTTC. Amino acids: CASSQVTSGRIETQYF.